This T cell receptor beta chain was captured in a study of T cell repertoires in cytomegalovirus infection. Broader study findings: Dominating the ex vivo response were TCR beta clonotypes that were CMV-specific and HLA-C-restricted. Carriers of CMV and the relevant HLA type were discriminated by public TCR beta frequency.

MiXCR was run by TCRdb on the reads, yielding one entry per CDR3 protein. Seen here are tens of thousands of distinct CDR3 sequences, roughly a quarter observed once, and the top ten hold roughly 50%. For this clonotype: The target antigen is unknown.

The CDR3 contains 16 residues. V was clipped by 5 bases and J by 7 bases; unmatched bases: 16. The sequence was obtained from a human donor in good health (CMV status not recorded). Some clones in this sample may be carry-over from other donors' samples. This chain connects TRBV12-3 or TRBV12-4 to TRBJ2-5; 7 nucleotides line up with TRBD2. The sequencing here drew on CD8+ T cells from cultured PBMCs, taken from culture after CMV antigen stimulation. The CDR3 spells CASSLYLAAQEGTQYF. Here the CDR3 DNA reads TGTGCCAGCAGTCTCTACCTAGCGGCCCAGGAGGGGACCCAGTACTTC.